This T cell receptor (beta chain) was recorded in a study of blood T cell repertoires in COVID-19 (dated by TCRdb to the early 2020s). With respect to the entire study: Samples from collaborators originated in the United States, Italy and Spain and spanned both the acute and convalescent phases of COVID-19. The sample metadata nearly always contained a de-identified subject ID, COVID-19 status, age in years and sex. Subjects who had been exposed to COVID-19, were actively infected with it, or had recovered from it provided the deeply sampled blood TCRbeta repertoires that made up the dataset. Where available, HLA class I and class II types were taken from metadata supplied by the sample provider and were not determined by assay-based typing. The prospective study material was composed of cDNA or gDNA derived from T cells, B-cell-depleted T cells, or PBMCs. The repertoires were released in a freely available public database intended as a resource for research on the immune response to SARS-CoV-2. Samples were obtained from the ongoing ImmuneRACE study (first 160 participants) and from over 1,000 subjects provided by 6 global collaborators.

TCRbeta CDR3 regions were amplified from genomic DNA by means of the immunoSEQ Assay, a bias-controlled multiplex PCR. As for the original processing: The number of nucleated cells in each sample was estimated by amplification of reference gene primers within the assay. To quantify the absolute abundance of each unique TCRbeta CDR3 rearrangement, sequence reads were collapsed and filtered. For each sample, productive Simpson clonality was calculated as the square root of Simpson's diversity index across productive rearrangements. TCRdb carries this immuneACCESS record with in-frame sequences only. Its versions omit some clonotypes, under half of them owing to an unresolved V gene in the studies checked, with the rest unexplained. The V and J calls and clone size are taken from that table; D and trimming were inferred from the DNA. This sample is represented by some 170,000 clones; 82% of them were singletons. The top ten hold roughly 8.1% of the sample.

Whole blood was collected in K2EDTA tubes by collaborating institutions according to the institutions' own protocols. Collaborator samples were shipped for TCRbeta analysis as frozen whole blood, isolated PBMCs, or DNA extracted from either sample type. Study-wide conclusions, independent of this receptor: Clinical and demographic metadata were provided uncurated, with the amount varying by source and participant.

Notes on this clone: Its antigen has not been determined. No base quality information exists; no much larger clone differs at one position.

The sequenced material came from peripheral blood. The sequence derives from a woman in her sixties or seventies with acute or convalescent COVID-19.

The sequenced DNA: TGTGCCAGCAGCCCTAGCGGGGAAAAACTGGGGACGCAGTATTTT. The translation is CASSPSGEKLGTQYF. The sequence is built from TRBV7-3 and TRBJ2-3; 9 nucleotides in the junction match TRBD2. Looking up the germline V gene yields CDR1 SGHTA and CDR2 FQGTGA. V trim: 5 bases; J trim: 9 bases; unmatched bases: 12. Its CDR3 holds 15 amino acids, cysteine through phenylalanine. The entry retains the CDR3 DNA only, 45 bases that are in frame from base 1.